Presented here are 21 T cell receptor beta chains from one specimen sequenced in a study of shared clonotypes between healthy human individuals. Generated by immunoSEQ multiplex PCR, the TCRdb table keeps only in-frame clones and is missing some. This sample has about 2.1 million clones, with around 93% found just once. CD45RO negativity and positive selection for CCR7 defined naive CD8 cells, a population that excluded terminally differentiated effector memory CD45RA+ cells. The sequenced material came from naive CD8+ T cells from PBMCs. These receptors were taken from a young man in good health. Some clones in this sample may be carry-over from other donors' samples.

V gene TRBV7-8 combines with J gene TRBJ2-3; 9 nucleotides align to TRBD2. This CDR3 region has 17 residues. The germline V gene encodes CDR1 SGHVS and CDR2 FQNEAQ. V gave up 1 base and J gave up 0 bases; unmatched junction bases: 5. The DNA for the CDR3 is TGTGCCAGCAGCTTAGGGGGGCTAGCGGGGAGCACAGATACGCAGTATTTT. Translating gives CASSLGGLAGSTDTQYF. Full variable domain (rest looked up from reference TRBV7-8 and TRBJ2-3): GAGVSQSPRYKVAKRGQDVALRCDPISGHVSLFWYQQALGQGPEFLTYFQNEAQLDKSGLPSDRFFAERPEGSVSTLKIQRTQQEDSAVYLCASSLGGLAGSTDTQYFGPGTRLTVL.

J is TRBJ2-1 and V is TRBV7-3, with D perhaps TRBD2 (6 bases). CDR3 length: 14 residues. The germline CDR1 and CDR2 sequences are SGHTA and FQGTGA. The V end lost 3 bases, the J end lost 7 bases, and 13 bases lay between the germline ends. This chain's CDR3 is CASSFLGLSNEQFF. Written as DNA, the CDR3 is TGTGCCAGCAGCTTCTTGGGACTCTCGAATGAGCAGTTCTTC. The full variable domain, rest sourced from reference TRBV7-3 and TRBJ2-1, is GAGVSQTPSNKVTEKGKYVELRCDPISGHTALYWYRQSLGQGPEFLIYFQGTGAADDSGLPNDRFFAVRPEGSVSTLKIQRTERGDSAVYLCASSFLGLSNEQFFGPGTRLTVL.

The chain is built from TRBV11-1 and TRBJ2-7; TRBD1 agrees at 11 bases. CDR1 SGHAT and CDR2 FQDESV come from the germline V gene (reference sequence). CDR3 length: 15 amino acids. The V gene end was trimmed by 5 bases and the J gene end by 5 bases; junction bases not matched to a gene: 8. The CDR3 reads CASSLGQGATHEQYF. Written as DNA, the CDR3 is TGTGCCAGCAGCCTTGGACAGGGGGCTACTCACGAGCAGTACTTC.

This chain connects TRBV5-1 to TRBJ2-7; 9 positions match TRBD2. This CDR3 comprises 17 residues. Trimming took 4 bases from V and 5 from J; bases not matched to a gene: 16. Per germline, CDR1 SGHRS and CDR2 YFSETQ. The CDR3 DNA sequence: TGCGCCAGCAGCGATGACAGGGCGGTAGCGGGAGATAACGAGCAGTACTTC. This translates into CASSDDRAVAGDNEQYF.

The chain is built from TRBV6-1 and TRBJ2-4; 7 nucleotides align to TRBD1. Losses at the gene ends were 3 bases for V and 0 bases for J; bases not matched to a gene: 5. In germline, CDR1 is MNHNS, CDR2 SASEGT. There are 16 residues in the CDR3. The CDR3 here is CASSDGTEEAKNIQYF. DNA of the CDR3: TGTGCCAGCAGTGATGGGACAGAAGAAGCCAAAAACATTCAGTACTTC.

The V call is TRBV27, the J call TRBJ2-2; weak D call: TRBD1 (6 bases). The CDR3 extends over 16 amino acids. Per germline, CDR1 MNHEY and CDR2 SMNVEV (reference sequence). The germline V and J ends were trimmed by 2 bases and 4 bases, with 14 bases remaining between them. CDR3 loop: CASSLTVSQGTGELFF. The CDR3 nucleotides read TGTGCCAGCAGTTTAACGGTATCACAGGGCACCGGGGAGCTGTTTTTT.

V is TRBV4-1 and J is TRBJ2-2, with a tentative D call TRBD2 (5 bases). The CDR3 runs to 17 residues. V lost 0 bases and J lost 4, with 15 bases in between. Germline-derived CDR1 and CDR2 are MGHRA and YSYEKL. DNA of the CDR3: TGCGCCAGCAGCCAAGATCGGGTGGGAGTGGGCACCGGGGAGCTGTTTTTT. This sequence encodes CASSQDRVGVGTGELFF.

This clone appeared once. The chain has TRBV27 and TRBJ2-1; the D call may be TRBD1 or TRBD2 (5 bases each). V shed 4 bases and J shed 1 base, with 14 bases lying between them. Germline V gene data show CDR1 as MNHEY and CDR2 as SMNVEV (reference sequence). This CDR3 is 16 amino acids long. Here the CDR3 DNA reads TGTGCCAGCAGTTGGGACGAGAGAAATTCCTACAATGAGCAGTTCTTC. Protein product: CASSWDERNSYNEQFF.

This clone has a single count. The chain uses TRBV18 and TRBJ1-5, with TRBD1 as a possible D gene (5 bases). The CDR3 covers 15 residues. V lost 6 bases to trimming and J lost 4 bases, with 16 bases between them. The germline V gene has CDR1 KGHSH and CDR2 LQKENI. CDR3 region: CASSTGTEENQPQHF. The CDR3 nucleotides read TGTGCCAGCTCGACCGGGACGGAAGAGAATCAGCCCCAGCATTTT.

A remark on this clone: Other nucleotide sequences in the sample specify the same CDR3. The chain carries TRBV27 and TRBJ2-7; tentatively, D is TRBD1 (5 bases). Germline-derived CDR1 and CDR2 are MNHEY and SMNVEV (reference sequence). The CDR3 totals 13 residues. Trimming took off 3 bases at V and 0 bases at J, with 6 bases between the two ends. DNA of the CDR3: TGTGCCAGCAGTTTTGGACACTCCTACGAGCAGTACTTC. Translation gives CASSFGHSYEQYF.

Regarding this clone: The sample holds other DNA sequences that translate to the same CDR3. The chain employs TRBV28 and TRBJ2-7; TRBD2 agrees at 10 bases. The junction had 2 bases not matched to a gene; V was cut back by 5 bases and J by 1 base. This CDR3 contains 14 residues. Germline loops: CDR1 MDHEN, CDR2 SYDVKM. Written as DNA, the CDR3 is TGTGCCAGCAGTCTAGCGGGAGAGTCCTACGAGCAGTACTTC. Protein: CASSLAGESYEQYF.

The chain employs TRBV15 and TRBJ2-1; 9 nucleotides line up with TRBD1. The CDR3 loop spans 13 amino acids. V trimming: 11 bases; J trimming: 5 bases; junction bases outside the gene matches: 7. Looked up from germline, CDR1 is LNHNV and CDR2 is YYDKDF (reference sequence). CDR3 DNA: TGTGCCGTACAGGGGGCGATGGACAATGAGCAGTTCTTC. Protein: CAVQGAMDNEQFF.

The chain has TRBV13 and TRBJ1-2; TRBD1 matches at 10 bases. CDR3 size: 13 residues. The germline V gene encodes CDR1 PRHDT and CDR2 FYEKMQ (reference sequence). The V gene end was trimmed by 10 bases and the J gene end by 8 bases; junction bases not matched to a gene: 10. CDR3 in DNA: TGTGCCAACGAAGACAGGGGGCATGGAGGCTACACCTTC. Residues: CANEDRGHGGYTF. The entire variable domain, with the rest obtained from reference TRBV13 and TRBJ1-2, is as follows: AAGVIQSPRHLIKEKRETATLKCYPIPRHDTVYWYQQGPGQDPQFLISFYEKMQSDKGSIPDRFSAQQFSDYHSELNMSSLELGDSALYFCANEDRGHGGYTFGSGTRLTVV.

In this sample, this clone turned up once. J is TRBJ2-1 and V is TRBV19; a weak D match, TRBD2 (6 bases). Germline loops: CDR1 LNHDA, CDR2 SQIVND (reference sequence). The CDR3 has 13 residues. Trimming removed 3 bases at V and 12 bases at J, with 15 bases between. The chain's CDR3 is CASSITPAGPQFF. The DNA for the CDR3 is TGTGCCAGTAGTATTACTCCCGCGGGACCGCAGTTCTTC.

The DNA for the CDR3 is TGTGCCAGCAGAAGAGGTGATTCGGGTGAAAAACTGTTTTTT. It yields the protein CASRRGDSGEKLFF. V is TRBV7-9 and J is TRBJ1-4; D not certain. V was cut by 6 bases and J by 7 bases, with 15 bases left in between. This CDR3 is 14 amino acids long. Germline CDR1 is SEHNR and CDR2 is FQNEAQ (reference sequence).

The rearrangement links TRBV27 to TRBJ2-1; 8 positions match TRBD1. The CDR3 is 14 residues long. The V gene's germline CDR1 is MNHEY and CDR2 SMNVEV (reference sequence). V lost 3 bases to trimming and J lost 6 bases; unmatched junction nucleotides: 4. The CDR3 reads CASSFRGQSNEQFF. CDR3 DNA sequence: TGTGCCAGCAGTTTCAGGGGGCAAAGCAATGAGCAGTTCTTC.

The rearrangement uses TRBV28 and TRBJ2-1; 8 bases are a match to TRBD2. The CDR3 runs 17 residues. Germline V gene data show CDR1 as MDHEN and CDR2 as SYDVKM. The V and J ends lost 2 bases and 8 bases, in that order; junction bases with no gene match: 14. The CDR3 protein is CASSLTPSGTRWDEQFF. The CDR3 region has the DNA TGTGCCAGCAGTTTAACCCCGTCCGGGACTAGGTGGGATGAGCAGTTCTTC.

The chain uses TRBV28 and TRBJ2-7, with D possibly matching TRBD2 (5 bases). CDR3 size: 15 residues. V lost 6 bases and J lost 2, with 17 bases in between. Looked up from germline, CDR1 is MDHEN and CDR2 is SYDVKM. CDR3 sequence reads: CASSIGFEGTYEQYF. The CDR3 DNA reads as TGTGCCAGCAGCATCGGGTTTGAGGGCACCTACGAGCAGTACTTC.

The rearrangement uses TRBV28 and TRBJ2-1; TRBD2 aligns across 13 bases. J gave up 7 bases and V 10 bases, and 7 bases lay outside the gene matches. Germline V gene lookup returns CDR1 MDHEN and CDR2 SYDVKM. CDR3 size: 14 residues. The CDR3 DNA is TGTGCCATCTCAGCGACTAGCGGGGGGAATGAGCAGTTCTTC. This gives the protein CAISATSGGNEQFF.

V usage is TRBV4-3 and J usage is TRBJ2-3; TRBD1 matches 8 bases. CDR3 length equals 17 residues. V shed 0 bases and J 4 bases; nucleotides not matched to a gene: 9. The germline V gene encodes CDR1 LGHNA and CDR2 YSLEER. The CDR3, as DNA: TGCGCCAGCAGCCAAGACCGGACAGGGTATCAGGCAGATACGCAGTATTTT. Its protein product is CASSQDRTGYQADTQYF.

The chain carries TRBV27 and TRBJ2-2, with D perhaps being TRBD1 or TRBD2 (5 bases each). The germline V and J ends were trimmed by 2 bases and 5 bases, with 9 bases remaining between them. This CDR3 is 14 amino acids long. Germline V lookup: CDR1 MNHEY, CDR2 SMNVEV (reference sequence). In DNA form, the CDR3 reads TGTGCCAGCAGTTTAGGTTGGGGGACCGGGGAGCTGTTTTTT. Its translation is CASSLGWGTGELFF.